These T cell receptor beta chains were read from a single sample in a study of cytomegalovirus exposure and HLA in healthy donors. The method was immunoSEQ multiplex PCR; TCRdb's version includes in-frame clones alone and lacks a portion of them. The sample carries some 170,000 clones, roughly 86% recorded once. Sequenced: PBMCs. The receptors were gathered from a man between 18 and 29 years old in good health and CMV-seropositive. CDR3s include the opening cysteine and the closing phenylalanine or tryptophan. Each record gives: J gene, D gene, V gene, clone size, CDR3 protein, CDR3 DNA. D genes are given only for firm matches. Rows give clone size only sometimes, using once, few, many, or a class for an expanded clone.

>TRBJ2-1|TRBD2|TRBV6-5|-
CASSYTTSGSIFF
TGTGCCAGCAGTTACACTACTAGCGGGAGTATATTCTTC
>TRBJ2-3|-|TRBV2|-
CASGRDSSTDTQYF
TGTGCCAGCGGCCGGGACTCCTCCACAGATACGCAGTATTTT
>TRBJ2-1|TRBD2|TRBV6-5|few
CASTGTSAYNEQFF
TGTGCCAGCACCGGGACTAGCGCCTACAATGAGCAGTTCTTC
>TRBJ2-7|TRBD2|TRBV27|-
CASSFGRESYEQYF
TGTGCCAGCAGTTTTGGGCGGGAGTCCTACGAGCAGTACTTC
>TRBJ2-5|-|TRBV28|once
CASSLFAGGETQYF
TGTGCCAGCAGTTTATTTGCAGGGGGGGAGACCCAGTACTTC
>TRBJ1-1|TRBD1|TRBV27|-
CAILGQGAGGTEAFF
TGTGCCATCCTGGGACAGGGGGCCGGAGGGACTGAAGCTTTCTTT
>TRBJ2-7|TRBD2|TRBV5-1|-
CASSFGLGIYEQYF
TGCGCCAGCAGCTTCGGACTAGGGATCTACGAGCAGTACTTC
>TRBJ2-7|TRBD2|TRBV27|-
CASSLILAGGSEQYF
TGTGCCAGCAGTTTAATACTAGCGGGAGGGAGCGAGCAGTACTTC
>TRBJ2-1|-|TRBV7-2|-
CASSFEQVNNEQFF
TGTGCCAGCAGTTTCGAACAAGTCAACAATGAGCAGTTCTTC
>TRBJ2-7|TRBD2|TRBV28|once
CASGSAGGPGEQYF
TGTGCCAGCGGATCAGCGGGAGGGCCAGGAGAGCAGTACTTC
>TRBJ2-5|-|TRBV6-6|-
CASSYSMGEGWETQYF
TGTGCCAGCAGTTACTCGATGGGCGAGGGTTGGGAGACCCAGTACTTC
>TRBJ2-5|TRBD1|TRBV11-2|-
CASSPWTGVQETQYF
TGTGCCAGCAGCCCGTGGACAGGGGTCCAAGAGACCCAGTACTTC
>TRBJ2-7|TRBD2|TRBV5-1|once
CASSFLERGSYEQYF
TGCGCCAGCAGCTTCCTCGAGCGGGGTTCCTACGAGCAGTACTTC
>TRBJ2-7|TRBD2|TRBV4-1|-
CASSQGLWGLGGYEQYF
TGCGCCAGCAGCCAAGGTCTTTGGGGACTAGGGGGTTACGAGCAGTACTTC
>TRBJ2-1|TRBD2|TRBV5-6|-
CASSLNALAGNNEQFF
TGTGCCAGCAGCTTGAATGCACTAGCGGGGAACAATGAGCAGTTCTTC
>TRBJ2-7|-|TRBV6-5|-
CASSYSAVSSYEQYF
TGTGCCAGCAGTTACTCGGCCGTAAGCTCCTACGAGCAGTACTTC